This TCR beta chain appears in the sequencing data of a study of blood T cell repertoires in COVID-19. The overall study: Samples representing acute and convalescent COVID-19 were sourced from the United States, Italy and Spain. T cells, B-cell-depleted T cells, or PBMCs supplied cDNA or gDNA.

As originally analysed: Reference gene primer amplification gave estimated nucleated cell counts. Sequencing used immunoSEQ multiplex PCR; TCRdb keeps in-frame clones, though not all of them. V and J calls and clone size are given by that table; D and trimming were obtained from the DNA. The table includes under 500,000 clones, 75% to 90% detected once. This CDR3 contains 15 residues. The germline V gene encodes CDR1 MNHEY and CDR2 SVGAGI. Trimming removed 3 bases at V and 1 base at J, with 10 bases between. The chain combines TRBV6-5 with TRBJ1-3; perhaps TRBD1 as D (6 bases). Source material: peripheral blood. The TCR was taken from a woman younger than 45 with acute or convalescent COVID-19. The CDR3 bases are TGTGCCAGCAGTTATTCAGGGACATCTGGAAACACCATATATTTT. Translating it yields CASSYSGTSGNTIYF.